Listed below are T cell receptor beta chains from one sample, sequenced in a study of Graves' ophthalmopathy and Graves' hyperthyroidism. TCRdb fed the multiplex PCR reads into MiXCR, producing one record per CDR3 protein. The sample holds about 590,000 distinct CDR3 sequences, under 40% seen once. Specimen: peripheral blood or thyroid tissue (not recorded which). These receptors came from an adult man with Graves' hyperthyroidism. Each CDR3 is given with its conserved first and last residue. A D gene is named only where the DNA matches it firmly. Only some rows state a clone size, as once, few, many or a class for expanded clones.

>TRBJ1-6|TRBV15|many|TRBD1
TGTGCCACCAGCAGAGAAGGGACAGGGAATTCACCCCTCCACTTT
CATSREGTGNSPLHF
>TRBJ2-7|TRBV2|.|TRBD2
TGTGCCAGCAGCCATCGACTAGTAGCGGGGGGCTACGAGCAGTACTTC
CASSHRLVAGGYEQYF
>TRBJ2-3|TRBV20-1|.|TRBD1
TGCAGTGCTAGAGACCGGACAGGCAGCACAGATACGCAGTATTTT
CSARDRTGSTDTQYF
>TRBJ2-1|TRBV5-1|.|TRBD1
TGCGCCAGCAGCTTGGGACAGGGGGCGGGCTACAATGAGCAGTTCTTC
CASSLGQGAGYNEQFF
>TRBJ2-7|TRBV29-1|.|TRBD1
TGCAGCAGTACGGACAGGGGGCCTTACGAGCAGTACTTC
CSSTDRGPYEQYF
>TRBJ2-7|TRBV7-2|.|TRBD1
TGTGCCAGCAGGGCTCGGGGACAGGGAGCCTACGAGCAGTACTTC
CASRARGQGAYEQYF
>TRBJ2-7|TRBV20-1|many|.
TGCAGTGCTAGAGTAACTGGGGGGACCTACGAGCAGTACTTC
CSARVTGGTYEQYF
>TRBJ2-3|TRBV7-2|.|.
TGTGCCAGCAGCTTAGCGTCAGGGATCACAGATACGCAGTATTTT
CASSLASGITDTQYF
>TRBJ1-6|TRBV11-2|many|.
TGTGCCAGCAGCTTACCGACAGGTTATTCACCCCTCCACTTT
CASSLPTGYSPLHF
>TRBJ2-5|TRBV7-3|.|TRBD2
TGTGCCAGCAGAACTGTAGCGGGAGAGACCCAGTACTTC
CASRTVAGETQYF
>TRBJ2-7|TRBV7-2|many|TRBD1
TGTGCCAGCAGCCGACAGGGCAACTACGAGCAGTACTTC
CASSRQGNYEQYF
>TRBJ2-7|TRBV12-3/TRBV12-4|.|.
TGTGCCAGCAGTTACTCGGCGAGTTCCTACGGGCAGTACTTC
CASSYSASSYGQYF
>TRBJ1-2|TRBV2|.|.
TGTGCCAGCAGTGAAGGCGCGAGAGATGGCTACACCTTC
CASSEGARDGYTF
>TRBJ2-5|TRBV7-3|.|.
TGTGCCAGCAGCTTAGGCCCAAACCAAGAGACCCAGTACTTC
CASSLGPNQETQYF
>TRBJ1-2|TRBV28|many|.
TGTGCCAGCACCCAGGGGCGTAACTATGGCTACACCTTC
CASTQGRNYGYTF
>TRBJ1-1|TRBV19|many|.
TGTGCCAGTAGCCTCCAGTGGGGGGAGAGAGCTTTCTTT
CASSLQWGERAFF